The T cell receptor (beta chain) under discussion was sequenced for a study of control samples from healthy donors and cancer patients. Germline CDR1 and CDR2: ENHRY and SYGVKD. CDR3 length equals 15 residues. The V gene lost 4 bases and the J gene lost 2 bases, with 13 bases spanning the gap. Assay: immunoSEQ multiplex PCR; the TCRdb copy retains only in-frame clones and omits some. The profile covers hundreds of thousands of clones, with around 80% appearing a single time and roughly 13% taken by the ten largest. Source material: PBMCs. This chain connects TRBV10-3 to TRBJ2-3, with D hard to call. The receptor's source is a woman aged 55-70 years with lung cancer. CDR3 sequence (DNA): TGTGCCATCAGTGTAGGTAATCCAACCACAGATACGCAGTATTTT. Translated: CAISVGNPTTDTQYF.